What follows are 17 T cell receptor beta chains derived from one specimen sequenced in a study of spatial heterogeneity in lung cancer. One entry per CDR3 protein results from TCRdb running MiXCR on the 5' RACE reads. The table includes roughly 91,000 distinct CDR3 sequences, approximately 20% detected once. The time point is: sample taken at primary tumor resection. Whole RNA from tumor, nontumor lung or frozen PBMC was sequenced unsorted. Sample: PBMCs, taken at surgery. These TCRs come from a male donor with early-stage non-small cell lung cancer.

This clonotype came up a few times. The V call is TRBV7-6, the J call TRBJ2-1; D gene unclear. Germline V gives CDR1 SGHVS, CDR2 FNYEAQ. CDR3 length equals 14 residues. V was clipped by 5 bases and J by 9 bases, with 17 bases between them. The CDR3 region is CASSRVVSRSEQFF. CDR3 bases: TGTGCCAGCAGCCGAGTCGTTAGTCGGAGTGAGCAGTTCTTC.

The V gene is TRBV27, the J gene TRBJ2-3; 9 bases match TRBD2. The length of the CDR3 is 15 residues. Germline CDR1 is MNHEY and CDR2 is SMNVEV (reference sequence). V lost 7 bases to trimming and J lost 4 bases; unmatched junction nucleotides: 9. The CDR3 DNA sequence: TGTGCCAGCACCCCGTGGCGGGGGGGCTCAGATACGCAGTATTTT. Its translation: CASTPWRGGSDTQYF.

The chain combines TRBV10-3 with TRBJ1-5; no definite D call. The CDR3 is 16 residues long. Germline CDR1 ENHRY, CDR2 SYGVKD. V gave up 2 bases and J gave up 2 bases, with 13 bases separating them. DNA for the CDR3: TGTGCCATCAGTGAGAGAAGGGCGGAGCGCAATCAGCCCCAGCATTTT. Its protein product is CAISERRAERNQPQHF.

The chain links TRBV24-1 to TRBJ2-2, with no clear D. The CDR3 has 15 amino acids. The ends were cut back, 1 base at V and 7 bases at J, with 12 bases in the middle. Per germline, CDR1 KGHDR and CDR2 SFDVKD. The CDR3 nucleotides are TGTGCCACCAGTGATTTAGGAGTCTCGGGCGGGGAGCTGTTTTTT. It yields the protein CATSDLGVSGGELFF.

The chain uses TRBV5-8 and TRBJ2-7, with 7 bases lining up with TRBD1. V trimming: 4 bases; J trimming: 2 bases; junction bases outside the gene matches: 9. CDR3 length: 15 amino acids. CDR1 and CDR2 (germline): SGHTS, YDEGEE. The CDR3 DNA reads TGTGCCAGCAGCCGTAGGTGGACAGGAACCTACGAGCAGTACTTC. Translated: CASSRRWTGTYEQYF.

The chain has TRBV5-1 and TRBJ2-7, with D perhaps assigned TRBD1 or TRBD2 (5 bases each). Looked up from germline, CDR1 is SGHRS and CDR2 is YFSETQ. The CDR3 consists of 14 residues. V was clipped by 5 bases and J by 6 bases, with 18 bases between them. The CDR3 DNA follows: TGCGCCAGCAGATACGGGACCGCTCGCAGCGAGCAGTACTTC. It encodes CASRYGTARSEQYF.

The genes are TRBV12-3 or TRBV12-4 and TRBJ2-2; D remains unclear. The CDR3 contains 13 residues. The V gene lost 7 bases and the J gene lost 4 bases, with 10 bases spanning the gap. This chain's CDR3 is CASTPPSTGELFF. CDR3 DNA sequence: TGTGCCAGCACCCCGCCGTCCACCGGGGAGCTGTTTTTT.

The chain joins TRBV12-3 or TRBV12-4 to TRBJ2-3, with D unclear. The V end was cut by 6 bases, the J end by 10 bases, with 14 bases between. CDR3 length equals 12 residues. The CDR3 loop reads CASRTGSFAQYF. The CDR3 nucleotides are TGTGCCAGCAGGACCGGTAGTTTTGCGCAGTATTTT.

The chain carries TRBV7-2 and TRBJ1-2; TRBD1 might be the D (5 bases). Germline V CDR1 and CDR2: SGHTA, FQGNSA. Trimming removed 3 bases at V and 2 bases at J, with 16 bases between. CDR3 size: 16 residues. The CDR3, as DNA: TGTGCCAGCAGCTTGAGTATAGCCGACAGAAACTATGGCTACACCTTC. As protein: CASSLSIADRNYGYTF.

This clonotype showed up just a few times. The J gene is TRBJ2-2, the V gene TRBV6-5; 14 bases are a match to TRBD2. Germline V gene data show CDR1 as MNHEY and CDR2 as SVGAGI. The J segment lost 11 bases and the V segment lost 5 bases, leaving 10 bases of the junction unmatched. The CDR3 runs 16 residues. CDR3 protein: CASSPRLAGGPGELFF. Here the CDR3 DNA reads TGTGCCAGCAGTCCTAGACTAGCGGGAGGGCCTGGAGAGCTGTTTTTT.

This clonotype was seen once. The chain joins TRBV28 to TRBJ2-3, with D possibly being TRBD1 (5 bases). V lost 6 bases, J lost 6 bases, and 19 bases lay in between. CDR1 is MDHEN and CDR2 is SYDVKM in the germline V gene. The CDR3 has 15 residues. This chain's CDR3 is CASSPRVFQTDTQYF. CDR3 in DNA: TGTGCCAGCAGCCCCAGGGTTTTTCAGACGGATACGCAGTATTTT.

This clonotype occurred once. It may be a read error: a sequence one base away is much more abundant. The chain has TRBV20-1 and TRBJ2-7; 8 nucleotides agree with TRBD1. This CDR3 region has 18 residues. Germline values: CDR1 DFQATT, CDR2 SNEGSKA (reference sequence). The CDR3 nucleotides are TGCAGTGCCCGAACTATGGGGACAGGCCACTTCAATGCCTACGAGCAGCACTTC. Translated, it gives CSARTMGTGHFNAYEQHF.

The sample holds many counts of this clonotype. The chain has TRBV12-3 or TRBV12-4 and TRBJ2-4; 8 bases map to TRBD2. V was clipped by 5 bases and J by 4 bases; unmatched bases: 1. The CDR3 length is 13 residues. As DNA, the CDR3 is TGTGCCAGCAGTCGGGGGGGGAAAAACATTCAGTACTTC. It translates to CASSRGGKNIQYF.

This clonotype was found a few times. A read error may account for a junction end that differs from germline. This chain uses TRBV18 with TRBJ2-7, with no clear D. This CDR3 has 16 amino acids. The germline gives CDR1 KGHSH, CDR2 LQKENI. The CDR3 loop is CASSPGSERKPFPEVW. As DNA, the CDR3 is TGTGCCAGCTCACCAGGAAGTGAGAGGAAGCCGTTCCCCGAGGTATGG.

This clonotype has a handful of counts. V is TRBV9 and J is TRBJ2-1, with 14 bases matching TRBD2. The CDR3 runs 19 residues. Germline trimming cut 3 bases from V and 0 bases from J; bases unmatched to any gene: 8. Germline assignment: CDR1 SGDLS and CDR2 YYNGEE. The CDR3 reads CASSGPGLAGAYSYNEQFF. The CDR3 coding sequence is TGTGCCAGCAGCGGACCGGGACTAGCGGGGGCCTACTCCTACAATGAGCAGTTCTTC.

This clonotype turned up a few times. The rearrangement uses TRBV7-8 and TRBJ2-3; 8 bases are shared with TRBD1. V trimming: 5 bases; J trimming: 8 bases; junction bases outside the gene matches: 3. From germline, CDR1 is SGHVS and CDR2 FQNEAQ. This CDR3 contains 12 residues. In nucleotides, the CDR3 is TGTGCCAGCAGCACCGGACAGGGTACGCAGTATTTT. It encodes CASSTGQGTQYF.

The V and J genes are TRBV4-3 and TRBJ2-5; TRBD1 matches at 7 bases. The CDR3 length is 14 residues. The germline V gene has CDR1 LGHNA and CDR2 YSLEER. V lost 4 bases, J lost 4 bases, and 6 bases stayed unmatched. CDR3 amino acids: CASSPNPGGETQYF. The CDR3 DNA reads as TGCGCCAGCAGCCCCAATCCAGGGGGAGAGACCCAGTACTTC.